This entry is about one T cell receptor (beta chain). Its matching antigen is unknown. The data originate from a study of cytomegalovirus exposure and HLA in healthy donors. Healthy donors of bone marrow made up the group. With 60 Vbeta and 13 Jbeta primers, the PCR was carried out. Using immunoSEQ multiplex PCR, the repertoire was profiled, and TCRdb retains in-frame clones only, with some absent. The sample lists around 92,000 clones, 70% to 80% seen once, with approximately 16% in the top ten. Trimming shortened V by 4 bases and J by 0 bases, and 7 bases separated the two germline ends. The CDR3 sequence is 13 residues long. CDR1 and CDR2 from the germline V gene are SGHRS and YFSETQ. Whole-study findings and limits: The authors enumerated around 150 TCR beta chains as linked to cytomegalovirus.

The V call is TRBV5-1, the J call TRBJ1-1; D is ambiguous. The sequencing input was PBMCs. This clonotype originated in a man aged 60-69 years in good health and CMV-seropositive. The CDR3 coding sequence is TGCGCCAGCAGCCCCCAATTGAACACTGAAGCTTTCTTT. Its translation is CASSPQLNTEAFF.